Following are 10 T cell receptor beta chains from one sample sequenced in a study of blood T cell repertoires in COVID-19. TCRdb keeps only in-frame clones here, not all; method: immunoSEQ multiplex PCR. The sample includes over 20,000 clones, 65% to 85% seen only once; the top ten take around 55%. The sequenced sample consisted of peripheral blood. The receptors stem from a middle-aged man with active or convalescent COVID-19.

This clone was observed at least ten times. CDR3 sequence reads: CASSLAAVPGNTIYF. CDR3 DNA sequence: TGTGCCAGCAGCTTAGCGGCAGTTCCTGGAAACACCATATATTTT. This rearrangement joins TRBV7-2 to TRBJ1-3; no firm D call. Germline V gives CDR1 SGHTA, CDR2 FQGNSA. This CDR3 spans 15 amino acids. Trimming left V 0 bases short and J 2 bases short, with 8 bases between.

This clone was detected only once. The V and J genes are TRBV9 and TRBJ2-7, with D hard to call. Germline V gene sequence: CDR1 SGDLS, CDR2 YYNGEE. With 1 base removed from V and 6 bases from J, the gap between germline ends came to 8 bases. The CDR3 extends over 12 amino acids. The CDR3, as DNA: TGTGCCAGCAGCGTATCAGGTCTCGAGCAGTACTTC. As protein: CASSVSGLEQYF. The full variable domain, rest sourced from reference TRBV9 and TRBJ2-7, is DSGVTQTPKHLITATGQRVTLRCSPRSGDLSVYWYQQSLDQGLQFLIQYYNGEERAKGNILERFSAQQFPDLHSELNLSSLELGDSALYFCASSVSGLEQYFGPGTRLTVT.

The gene calls are TRBV7-9 and TRBJ1-6; D not resolved. Trimming took 5 bases from V and 9 from J, leaving 11 bases between them. Germline CDR1 SEHNR, CDR2 FQNEAQ (reference sequence). This CDR3 comprises 13 residues. The CDR3 region has the DNA TGTGCCAGCAGCCCTCTGGCCCCTTCACCCCTCCACTTT. It yields the protein CASSPLAPSPLHF.

This sequence joins TRBV12-3 or TRBV12-4 and TRBJ2-7; 7 bases agree with TRBD2. This CDR3 has 13 residues. The J segment lost 3 bases and the V segment lost 5 bases, leaving 4 bases of the junction unmatched. CDR3 nucleotides: TGTGCCAGCAGTCCGACTAGCAGCTACGAGCAGTACTTC. As protein: CASSPTSSYEQYF.

This clone was seen once. The chain has TRBV3-1 (or the pseudogene TRBV3-2) and TRBJ2-7; D might be TRBD1 (6 bases). The germline V and J ends were trimmed by 1 base and 5 bases, with 15 bases remaining between them. This CDR3 has 15 amino acids. Germline lookup yields CDR1 LGHDT and CDR2 YNNKEL (reference sequence). The CDR3 is CASSQVDQGFNEQYF. CDR3 coding DNA: TGTGCCAGCAGCCAAGTTGATCAGGGGTTCAACGAGCAGTACTTC.

The rearrangement links TRBV21-1 to TRBJ2-3; no check of the table's D call, TRBD2, against the DNA was made. TRBV21-1 is a pseudogene. This CDR3 has 16 residues. CDR3 amino acids: CASSNEDSGRTDTQYF. CDR3 in DNA: TGTGCCAGCAGCAATGAGGATAGCGGACGAACAGATACGCAGTATTTT.

This chain connects TRBV15 to TRBJ2-2; D is possibly TRBD2 (6 bases). V lost 4 bases to trimming and J lost 6 bases, with 9 bases between them. CDR1 is LNHNV and CDR2 is YYDKDF in the germline V gene (reference sequence). The CDR3 runs to 13 residues. CDR3 region: CATSTGGPGELFF. Written as DNA, the CDR3 is TGTGCCACCAGCACCGGAGGGCCCGGGGAGCTGTTTTTT.

With respect to this clone: The junction departs from germline at one end; a sequencing error may be responsible. This chain uses TRBV11-2 with TRBJ2-1, with 7 bases identical to TRBD2. CDR1 is SGHAT and CDR2 is FQNNGV in the germline V gene. The CDR3 is 19 residues long. The CDR3 DNA reads as TGTGCCGGCAGCTTAGATGAAGGGAGGGCCCGGGTCTGGGCCAATGAGCAGTTCTTC. This sequence encodes CAGSLDEGRARVWANEQFF.

The rearrangement joins TRBV4-2 to TRBJ2-2; TRBD2 might be the D (7 bases). The CDR3 runs to 18 residues. Germline CDR1 LGHNA, CDR2 YNFKEQ. The V and J ends lost 0 bases and 7 bases respectively, with 21 bases between them. The CDR3 region has the DNA TGTGCCAGCAGCCAAGAAGGGGGAGGGGGGATGAGATACGGGGAGCTGTTTTTT. It translates to CASSQEGGGGMRYGELFF.

The CDR3: CASSGGGHYEQYF. For the CDR3, the DNA is TGCGCCAGCAGCGGGGGCGGGCACTACGAGCAGTACTTC. The J gene is TRBJ2-7, the V gene TRBV5-1; D might be TRBD1 (6 bases). Trimming took off 4 bases at V and 3 bases at J, with 11 bases between the two ends. CDR1 and CDR2 (germline): SGHRS, YFSETQ. There are 13 residues in the CDR3.